The present TCR beta chain was sequenced within a study of blood T cells in healthy people across ages. On this clonotype itself: Antigen: not known. A read error may explain this, as a much larger clone is one base away.

The authors ran a second PCR of 7 to 11 cycles using a sample-barcoded 5' primer and a J-beta primer mix. TCRdb independently ran MiXCR on the 5' RACE reads; one entry per CDR3 protein. The sample contains 650,000 or so distinct CDR3 sequences, about 50% of which appear only once. Points from the study as a whole: The unknown donor CMV status may have confounded expanded clonotype changes. Across the age range, TCR beta diversity per million T cells fell in a roughly linear way. When one million T cells were used, diversity estimates were thought to be underestimates.

Every donor provided roughly 9.1 milliliters of peripheral blood. Germline CDR1 and CDR2: SGDLS and YYNGEE. CDR3 length: 16 residues. Sequencing input: blood. V is TRBV9 and J is TRBJ2-3; D may be TRBD2 (6 bases). This sequence originates from a woman of 80 years or more in good health. CDR3 region: CANSVAEAGLTDTQYF. Written as DNA, the CDR3 is TGTGCCAACAGCGTAGCTGAGGCGGGACTCACAGATACGCAGTATTTT.